Presented here are 24 T cell receptor beta chains from one specimen sequenced in a study of technical replicates of blood from a handful of donors. Only in-frame clones appear in the TCRdb table, and some are missing; sequencing was by immunoSEQ multiplex PCR. Of roughly 72,000 clones in the sample, around 96% were seen once. The sample was T cells isolated from PBMCs. The source of these receptors is a human donor in good health.

This clone has more than one count but fewer than ten. The rearrangement uses TRBV27 and TRBJ1-1, with 9 bases that match TRBD1. This CDR3 region has 13 residues. Germline CDR1 and CDR2: MNHEY and SMNVEV (reference sequence). Trimming removed 6 bases from V and 4 bases from J; junction bases left unmatched: 3. CDR3 in DNA: TGTGCCAGCAGAGGACAGGGGAGCACTGAAGCTTTCTTT. It is translated as CASRGQGSTEAFF.

The chain employs TRBV2 and TRBJ2-1, with a possible D match to TRBD1 (6 bases). V lost 2 bases and J 8 bases, leaving 10 bases between the germline ends. The CDR3 contains 13 residues. The germline V gene encodes CDR1 SNHLY and CDR2 FYNNEI. CDR3 amino acids: CASSELGGYEQFF. CDR3 nucleotides: TGTGCCAGCAGTGAACTAGGGGGATATGAGCAGTTCTTC.

This chain connects TRBV5-4 to TRBJ2-3; 7 bases align to TRBD1. The CDR3 sequence is 12 residues long. The germline CDR1 and CDR2 sequences are SGHNT and YYREEE (reference sequence). After removal of 4 bases from V and 9 bases from J, the junction contained 5 bases not matched to a gene. This CDR3 reads CASSKTGETQYF. CDR3 bases: TGTGCCAGCAGCAAAACAGGGGAAACGCAGTATTTT.

This clone has only one observation. V usage is TRBV4-1 and J usage is TRBJ1-1, with D possibly TRBD1 on 5 matching bases. V was clipped by 2 bases and J by 5 bases, with 9 bases between them. CDR3 length equals 13 residues. The germline gives CDR1 MGHRA, CDR2 YSYEKL. This CDR3 is CASSQSRTTEAFF. The CDR3 DNA reads as TGCGCCAGCAGCCAAAGTCGGACAACTGAAGCTTTCTTT.

The chain carries TRBV7-9 and TRBJ2-7; TRBD2 is a possible D gene (6 bases). In germline, CDR1 is SEHNR, CDR2 FQNEAQ (reference sequence). The V end lost 5 bases, the J end lost 0 bases, and 17 bases lay between the germline ends. The CDR3 is 16 amino acids. The CDR3 sequence: CASSRREEGRSYEQYF. The CDR3, as DNA: TGTGCCAGCAGCCGGAGAGAGGAGGGCCGCTCCTACGAGCAGTACTTC.

The gene calls are TRBV4-2 and TRBJ1-1; D unresolved. The germline V gene has CDR1 LGHNA and CDR2 YNFKEQ. Trimming left V 1 base short and J 1 base short, with 13 bases between. The CDR3 is made up of 16 amino acids. The CDR3 sequence: CASSQVRSYQNTEAFF. The CDR3 nucleotides read TGTGCCAGCAGCCAAGTTCGGTCTTATCAGAACACTGAAGCTTTCTTT.

The chain combines TRBV6-5 with TRBJ1-3; tentative D call: TRBD1 (5 bases). Trimming left V 2 bases short and J 2 bases short, with 13 bases between. The CDR3 sequence is 16 residues long. Germline loops: CDR1 MNHEY, CDR2 SVGAGI. CDR3 protein: CASSYEAGETGNTIYF. As DNA, the CDR3 is TGTGCCAGCAGTTACGAAGCGGGGGAAACTGGAAACACCATATATTTT.

The chain carries TRBV14 and TRBJ2-7, with 8 bases that match TRBD1. In germline, CDR1 is SGHDN, CDR2 FVKESK. The CDR3 covers 16 residues. Unmatched junction bases numbered 10, after V lost 1 base and J lost 5 bases. The CDR3: CASSQGHWTGRNEQYF. As DNA, the CDR3 is TGTGCCAGCAGCCAAGGGCATTGGACAGGGAGAAACGAGCAGTACTTC.

This CDR3 reads CSASRSYTF. In DNA, the CDR3 is TGCAGTGCTAGCCGTAGCTACACCTTC. The J gene is TRBJ1-2, the V gene TRBV20-1; D unresolved. Germline V gene sequence: CDR1 DFQATT, CDR2 SNEGSKA (reference sequence). V lost 3 bases and J lost 9, with 5 bases in between. CDR3 size: 9 residues.

Only a few counts were recorded for this clone. The J gene is TRBJ2-2, the V gene TRBV27; D is perhaps TRBD2 (6 bases). There are 13 residues in the CDR3. Germline assignment: CDR1 MNHEY and CDR2 SMNVEV (reference sequence). Between the trimmed V and J ends, which lost 2 bases and 5 bases, there was a span of 6 bases. The chain's CDR3 is CASSLGTTGELFF. CDR3 nucleotide sequence: TGTGCCAGCAGTTTAGGGACTACCGGGGAGCTGTTTTTT.

This rearrangement joins TRBV7-2 to TRBJ2-7; 10 bases fit TRBD2. With V trimmed by 1 base and J by 4 bases, 13 bases remained unmatched. The length of the CDR3 is 18 residues. Germline V gene data show CDR1 as SGHTA and CDR2 as FQGNSA. In nucleotides, the CDR3 is TGTGCCAGCAGCTTAGAAGGACTAGCGGATATGAGGGCGTACGAGCAGTACTTC. Encoded protein: CASSLEGLADMRAYEQYF.

The V call is TRBV7-2, the J call TRBJ2-7; maybe TRBD1 (6 bases). Trimming removed 3 bases at V and 6 bases at J, with 9 bases between. Germline V gene sequence: CDR1 SGHTA, CDR2 FQGNSA. The CDR3 contains 12 residues. This CDR3 is CASSLDRGEQYF. The CDR3 DNA reads TGTGCCAGCAGCTTGGACAGAGGCGAGCAGTACTTC.

The chain carries TRBV28 and TRBJ2-7; a weak D match, TRBD2 (5 bases). The V and J ends lost 3 bases and 3 bases respectively, with 21 bases between them. Germline CDR1 MDHEN, CDR2 SYDVKM. The CDR3 runs 17 residues. DNA of the CDR3: TGTGCCAGCAGTTTCGCATTTCCCCCCGAGGGAGACTACGAGCAGTACTTC. Translation: CASSFAFPPEGDYEQYF.

The chain links TRBV9 to TRBJ2-5; TRBD1 is a possible D gene (6 bases). Germline CDR1 is SGDLS and CDR2 is YYNGEE. V was pared by 0 bases and J by 9 bases, with 12 bases between. CDR3 length equals 13 residues. The CDR3 DNA sequence: TGTGCCAGCAGCGTAGATGGACAGTTGGCCCAGTACTTC. This sequence encodes CASSVDGQLAQYF.

V and J are TRBV29-1 and TRBJ2-3; 8 nucleotides agree with TRBD1. Germline assignment: CDR1 SQVTM and CDR2 ANQGSEA. The CDR3 has 10 residues. J was trimmed by 11 bases and V by 5 bases; bases with no gene match: 3. The CDR3 loop reads CSVFGTGQYF. CDR3 DNA: TGCAGCGTTTTCGGGACAGGGCAGTATTTT.

The chain carries TRBV25-1 and TRBJ2-1; 8 bases agree with TRBD1. CDR1 is MGHDK and CDR2 is SYGVNS in the germline V gene. V lost 5 bases, J lost 6 bases, and 6 bases stayed unmatched. The CDR3 contains 14 residues. CDR3 DNA sequence: TGTGCCAGCAGTAGATCCAGGGGGCGCAATGAGCAGTTCTTC. Translation: CASSRSRGRNEQFF.

This chain connects TRBV6-1 to TRBJ2-3; possibly TRBD1 for D (5 bases). V lost 7 bases and J lost 2, with 16 bases in between. This CDR3 region has 15 residues. The germline V gene has CDR1 MNHNS and CDR2 SASEGT. This CDR3 reads CASTSDSSFTDTQYF. CDR3 nucleotides: TGTGCCAGCACCTCAGACAGCTCCTTCACAGATACGCAGTATTTT.

The chain recombines TRBV7-9 with TRBJ1-1, with D possibly matching TRBD1 (6 bases). Germline-derived CDR1 and CDR2 are SEHNR and FQNEAQ (reference sequence). This CDR3 is built from 17 residues. V dropped 4 bases and J dropped 0 bases, with 18 bases sitting between them. The CDR3 region is CASSYSLAGAVNTEAFF. CDR3 in DNA: TGTGCCAGCAGCTATAGCTTGGCGGGGGCCGTGAACACTGAAGCTTTCTTT.

The gene calls are TRBV2 and TRBJ2-5; tentatively, D is TRBD1 (6 bases). This CDR3 contains 16 residues. Germline V gene sequence: CDR1 SNHLY, CDR2 FYNNEI. V was cut by 4 bases and J by 2 bases, with 17 bases left in between. The CDR3 sequence is CASSVGQGSTQETQYF. The CDR3 bases are TGTGCCAGCAGTGTGGGGCAGGGGTCCACTCAAGAGACCCAGTACTTC. Variable domain in full (rest from reference TRBV2 and TRBJ2-5): EPEVTQTPSHQVTQMGQEVILRCVPISNHLYFYWYRQILGQKVEFLVSFYNNEISEKSEIFDDQFSVERPDGSNFTLKIRSTKLEDSAMYFCASSVGQGSTQETQYFGPGTRLLVL.

V and J are TRBV27 and TRBJ1-1, with 7 positions matching TRBD1. Germline CDR1 MNHEY, CDR2 SMNVEV (reference sequence). The CDR3 has 15 residues. V shed 0 bases, J shed 4 bases, and the junction held 5 bases outside the gene matches. The CDR3 here is CASSLSYPGGTEAFF. The CDR3, as DNA: TGTGCCAGCAGTTTATCCTACCCAGGGGGCACTGAAGCTTTCTTT.

This rearrangement joins TRBV19 to TRBJ1-3, with 7 nucleotides matching TRBD1. CDR1 and CDR2 (germline): LNHDA, SQIVND (reference sequence). The CDR3 has 19 amino acids. With 3 bases clipped from V and 0 bases from J, the junction kept 14 bases outside the gene matches. DNA of the CDR3: TGTGCCAGTAGTATGGCGGGACAGAGTTCTCAGTTCTCTGGAAACACCATATATTTT. Protein: CASSMAGQSSQFSGNTIYF.

V and J are TRBV4-1 and TRBJ1-1; tentative D call: TRBD1 (5 bases). This CDR3 comprises 14 residues. Germline CDR1 and CDR2: MGHRA and YSYEKL. V gave up 1 base and J gave up 4 bases, with 10 bases separating them. The CDR3 spells CASSQGRATTEAFF. Written as DNA, the CDR3 is TGCGCCAGCAGCCAAGGCAGGGCCACCACTGAAGCTTTCTTT.

The chain links TRBV10-1 to TRBJ1-2, with a possible D match to TRBD1 (6 bases). This CDR3 comprises 15 residues. V was trimmed by 3 bases and J by 5 bases, leaving 16 bases between them. CDR1 and CDR2 (germline): WNHNN, SYGVQD (reference sequence). For the CDR3, the DNA is TGCGCCAGCAGTGAATTTAGGCACAGGGAATATGGCTACACCTTC. This codes for CASSEFRHREYGYTF.

Comment on this clone: Relative to the germline gene, one junction end is altered; a read error may explain this. This sequence joins TRBV9 and TRBJ1-5; tentatively, D is TRBD1 (6 bases). CDR3 length equals 15 residues. Germline CDR1 is SGDLS and CDR2 is YYNGEE. CDR3 DNA: TGTGCCAGCAGCTTCCTGGACAGTAGCGATCAGCCCCAGCATTTT. It is translated as CASSFLDSSDQPQHF.